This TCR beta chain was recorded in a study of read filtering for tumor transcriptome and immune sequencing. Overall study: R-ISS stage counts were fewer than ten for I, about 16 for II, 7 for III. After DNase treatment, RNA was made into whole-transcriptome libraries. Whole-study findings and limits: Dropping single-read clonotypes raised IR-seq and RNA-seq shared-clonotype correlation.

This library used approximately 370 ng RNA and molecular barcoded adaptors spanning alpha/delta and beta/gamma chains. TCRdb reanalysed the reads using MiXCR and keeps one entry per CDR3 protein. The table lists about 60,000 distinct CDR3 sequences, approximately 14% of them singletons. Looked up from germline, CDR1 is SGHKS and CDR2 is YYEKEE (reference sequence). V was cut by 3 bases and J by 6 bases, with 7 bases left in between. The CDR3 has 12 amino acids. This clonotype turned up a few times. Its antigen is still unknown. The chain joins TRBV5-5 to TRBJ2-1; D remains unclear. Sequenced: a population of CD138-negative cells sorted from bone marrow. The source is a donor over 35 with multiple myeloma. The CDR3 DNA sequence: TGTGCCAGCAGCTCGCACGGCAATGAGCAGTTCTTC. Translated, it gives CASSSHGNEQFF.